The 17 T cell receptor beta chains listed next were all sequenced from one sample in a study of CXCR3-negative and CXCR3-positive naive CD8 T cells. TRB cDNA was prepared as libraries by UMI-labeled 5' RACE. TCRdb reprocessed the 5' RACE reads, with one entry per CDR3 protein and no DNA. This sample's clone table lists about 66,000 distinct CDR3 sequences. Sequencing used naive CXCR3- CD8+ T cells from blood. Subset given: CD45RO-CCR7+CD27+CD95- naive CD8+ T cells lacking CXCR3 (TNR3-). The receptor set was obtained from a human donor in good health. Some clones in this sample may be carry-over from other donors' samples.

The genes are TRBV28 and TRBJ2-3; TCRdb returns TRBD2, unconfirmable since there is no DNA. Per germline, CDR1 MDHEN and CDR2 SYDVKM. CDR3 size: 12 residues. The CDR3 sequence is CASSEPAHTQYF.

CDR3 loop: CASSARQGANQPQHF. The V call is TRBV7-8, the J call TRBJ1-5; TCRdb returns TRBD1, unconfirmable since there is no DNA. CDR1 is SGHVS, CDR2 FQNEAQ, per germline. The CDR3 is 15 residues long.

The CDR3 loop is CASSSYGTGLEQYF. The chain links TRBV7-2 to TRBJ2-7; TCRdb calls TRBD1, which cannot be checked without DNA. Per germline, CDR1 SGHTA and CDR2 FQGNSA. CDR3 length equals 14 residues. The entire variable domain, with the rest obtained from reference TRBV7-2 and TRBJ2-7, is as follows: GAGVSQSPSNKVTEKGKDVELRCDPISGHTALYWYRQSLGQGLEFLIYFQGNSAPDKSGLPSDRFSAERTGGSVSTLTIQRTQQEDSAVYLCASSSYGTGLEQYFGPGTRLTVT.

The rearrangement uses TRBV4-3 and TRBJ2-1; the D call of TRBD1 rests on TCRdb alone, since no DNA is present to check it. The CDR3 is 16 residues long. CDR1 and CDR2 from the germline V gene are LGHNA and YSLEER. CDR3 region: CASSQEPGQGGNEQFF.

The rearrangement links TRBV7-8 to TRBJ2-7; TCRdb outputs TRBD2, but without DNA this stays unchecked. This CDR3 has 15 residues. Germline V gene data show CDR1 as SGHVS and CDR2 as FQNEAQ. The CDR3: CASSLYGRETYEQYF.

The chain carries TRBV2 and TRBJ1-2. The CDR3 is made up of 13 amino acids. Germline V gene sequence: CDR1 SNHLY, CDR2 FYNNEI. The CDR3 region is CASSEAKHYGYTF.

The chain has TRBV10-3 and TRBJ2-3. The germline CDR1 and CDR2 sequences are ENHRY and SYGVKD. The CDR3 is 17 amino acids. This CDR3 reads CAISETISERSTDTQYF.

This rearrangement joins TRBV29-1 to TRBJ2-3; TCRdb's assignment of TRBD2 cannot be checked, as there is no DNA. Germline assignment: CDR1 SQVTM and CDR2 ANQGSEA. The CDR3 has 12 amino acids. The CDR3 is CSVEDTASAQYF.

This chain joins TRBV14 and TRBJ2-3; lacking DNA, the TRBD2 call made by TCRdb goes unchecked. The length of the CDR3 is 19 residues. From germline, CDR1 is SGHDN and CDR2 FVKESK. The CDR3 reads CASSQALLRGGAFADTQYF. Full variable domain (remainder filled in from reference TRBV14 and TRBJ2-3): EAGVTQFPSHSVIEKGQTVTLRCDPISGHDNLYWYRRVMGKEIKFLLHFVKESKQDESGMPNNRFLAERTGGTYSTLKVQPAELEDSGVYFCASSQALLRGGAFADTQYFGPGTRLTVL.

The chain couples TRBV29-1 to TRBJ2-1. In germline, CDR1 is SQVTM, CDR2 ANQGSEA. The CDR3 sequence is 12 residues long. CDR3: CSVEEPYNEQFF.

J is TRBJ1-1 and V is TRBV28. The CDR3 extends over 14 amino acids. Germline lookup yields CDR1 MDHEN and CDR2 SYDVKM. The CDR3: CASASWDRNTEAFF.

J is TRBJ1-5 and V is TRBV13; TCRdb returns TRBD1, unconfirmable since there is no DNA. This CDR3 has 15 amino acids. Germline loops: CDR1 PRHDT, CDR2 FYEKMQ (reference sequence). CDR3 region: CASSQGQGLGQPQHF. Looking up the rest from reference TRBV13 and TRBJ1-5 gives the full variable domain: AAGVIQSPRHLIKEKRETATLKCYPIPRHDTVYWYQQGPGQDPQFLISFYEKMQSDKGSIPDRFSAQQFSDYHSELNMSSLELGDSALYFCASSQGQGLGQPQHFGDGTRLSIL.

This chain connects TRBV7-8 to TRBJ2-4; checking the TCRdb D call of TRBD1 is not possible without DNA. Germline assignment: CDR1 SGHVS and CDR2 FQNEAQ. This CDR3 has 15 amino acids. The CDR3 sequence is CASSLNLFLGGDQYF.

This chain uses TRBV20-1 with TRBJ2-1; the D call from TCRdb, TRBD1, cannot be confirmed without DNA. The CDR3 has 17 residues. Germline assignment: CDR1 DFQATT and CDR2 SNEGSKA (reference sequence). The CDR3 sequence: CSALSRDTPSSYNEQFF.

V and J are TRBV7-9 and TRBJ1-4. The germline V gene has CDR1 SEHNR and CDR2 FQNEAQ (reference sequence). This CDR3 is built from 14 residues. CDR3 region: CASSLTEDNEKLFF.

The J gene is TRBJ2-3, the V gene TRBV5-1; without DNA, the TCRdb call of TRBD1 cannot be checked. CDR3 length equals 16 residues. Per germline, CDR1 SGHRS and CDR2 YFSETQ. CDR3 region: CASSRPREGSTDTQYF.

V usage is TRBV28 and J usage is TRBJ2-3; TCRdb's D call, TRBD2, is unchecked because there is no DNA. CDR3 length: 14 amino acids. The V gene's germline CDR1 is MDHEN and CDR2 SYDVKM. This CDR3 is CASSWTSRQDTQYF.